This section outlines one T cell receptor beta chain sequence together with its context. As yet, its antigen is unknown. TCRdb's copy holds only in-frame clones and misses some; the assay was immunoSEQ multiplex PCR. The repertoire holds tens of thousands of clones, with approximately 90% as singletons. The trim removed 2 bases at V and 5 bases at J, leaving 5 bases unmatched. The CDR3 is 15 residues long. Germline V CDR1 and CDR2: ENHRY, SYGVKD. The data originate from a study of identifying expanded T cells in peripheral blood. Study observations and caveats: Across healthy donors, higher total template counts meant significantly greater approximately 2-week count variance. Technical replicates showed roughly 1.2 changed clones; two weeks approximately 16; four weeks 19.

This sequence was found in a person aged 18 to 75 in good health. Sequencing used blood. This rearrangement joins TRBV10-3 to TRBJ1-2; 10 bases align to TRBD1. CDR3 coding DNA: TGTGCCATCAGTGAGCCAGGGACAGGGGAATATGGCTACACCTTC. Amino acids: CAISEPGTGEYGYTF.